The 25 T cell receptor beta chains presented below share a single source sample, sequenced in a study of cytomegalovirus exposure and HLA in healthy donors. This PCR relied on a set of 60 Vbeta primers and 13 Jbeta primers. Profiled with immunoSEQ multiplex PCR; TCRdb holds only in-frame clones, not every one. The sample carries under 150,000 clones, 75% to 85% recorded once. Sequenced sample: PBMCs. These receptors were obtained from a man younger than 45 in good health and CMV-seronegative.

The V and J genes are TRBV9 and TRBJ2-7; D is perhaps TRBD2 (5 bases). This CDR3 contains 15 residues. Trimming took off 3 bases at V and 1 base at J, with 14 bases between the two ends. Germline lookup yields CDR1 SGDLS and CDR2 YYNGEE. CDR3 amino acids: CASSAGDSTSYEQYF. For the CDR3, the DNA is TGTGCCAGCAGCGCCGGGGATTCCACTTCCTACGAGCAGTACTTC.

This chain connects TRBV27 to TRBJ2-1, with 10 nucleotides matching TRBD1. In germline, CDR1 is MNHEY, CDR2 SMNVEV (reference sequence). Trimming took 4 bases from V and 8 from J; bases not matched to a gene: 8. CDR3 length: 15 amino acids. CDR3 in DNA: TGTGCCAGCAGTTCCCCGGGACAGGGGATCCATGAGCAGTTCTTC. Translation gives CASSSPGQGIHEQFF.

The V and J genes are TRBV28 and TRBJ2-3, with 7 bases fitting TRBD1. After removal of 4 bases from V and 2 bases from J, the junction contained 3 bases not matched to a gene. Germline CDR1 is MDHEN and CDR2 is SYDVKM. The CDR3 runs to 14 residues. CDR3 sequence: CASSSGQNTDTQYF. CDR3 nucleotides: TGTGCCAGCAGTTCGGGACAGAACACAGATACGCAGTATTTT.

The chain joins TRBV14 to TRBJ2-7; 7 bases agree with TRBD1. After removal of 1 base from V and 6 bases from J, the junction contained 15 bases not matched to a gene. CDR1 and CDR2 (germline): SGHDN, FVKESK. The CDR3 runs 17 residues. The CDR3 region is CASSQGIGPGTAGEQYF. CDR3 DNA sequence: TGTGCCAGCAGCCAAGGGATCGGCCCCGGGACAGCCGGCGAGCAGTACTTC.

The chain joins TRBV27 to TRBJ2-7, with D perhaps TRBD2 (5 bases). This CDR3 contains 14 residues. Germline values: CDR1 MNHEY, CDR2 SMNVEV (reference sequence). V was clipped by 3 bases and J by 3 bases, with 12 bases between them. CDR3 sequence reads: CASSLPGKYYEQYF. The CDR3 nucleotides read TGTGCCAGCAGTTTGCCGGGAAAGTACTACGAGCAGTACTTC.

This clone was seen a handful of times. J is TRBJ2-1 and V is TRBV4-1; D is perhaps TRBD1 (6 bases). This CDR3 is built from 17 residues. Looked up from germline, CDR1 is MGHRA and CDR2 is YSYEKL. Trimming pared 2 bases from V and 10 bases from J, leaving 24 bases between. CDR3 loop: CASSQPRKRTAQREQFF. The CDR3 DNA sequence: TGCGCCAGCAGCCAACCCCGGAAAAGGACAGCTCAGAGGGAGCAGTTCTTC.

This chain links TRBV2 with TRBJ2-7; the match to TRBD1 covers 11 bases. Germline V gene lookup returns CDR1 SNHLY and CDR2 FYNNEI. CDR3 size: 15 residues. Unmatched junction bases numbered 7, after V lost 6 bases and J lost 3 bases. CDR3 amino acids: CASRWGQGVYYEQYF. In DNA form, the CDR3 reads TGTGCCAGCAGATGGGGACAGGGGGTTTACTACGAGCAGTACTTC.

Here the CDR3 reads CASSVETSVLTRTDTQYF. Here the CDR3 DNA reads TGTGCCAGCAGTGTGGAGACTAGCGTTTTAACGCGCACAGATACGCAGTATTTT. This chain uses TRBV2 with TRBJ2-3, with 8 nucleotides matching TRBD2. V trimming: 4 bases; J trimming: 1 base; junction bases outside the gene matches: 13. Germline CDR1 reads SNHLY; CDR2 reads FYNNEI. The CDR3 extends over 18 amino acids.

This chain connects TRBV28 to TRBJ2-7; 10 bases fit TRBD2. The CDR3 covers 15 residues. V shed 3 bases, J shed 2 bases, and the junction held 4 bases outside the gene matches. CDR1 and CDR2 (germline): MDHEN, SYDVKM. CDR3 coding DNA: TGTGCCAGCAGTTTTGTAGCGGGAGGCACCTACGAGCAGTACTTC. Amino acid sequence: CASSFVAGGTYEQYF.

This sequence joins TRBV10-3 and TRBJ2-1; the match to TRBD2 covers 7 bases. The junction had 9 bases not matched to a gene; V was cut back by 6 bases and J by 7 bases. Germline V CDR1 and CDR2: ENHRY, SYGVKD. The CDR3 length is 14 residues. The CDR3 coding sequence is TGTGCCATCAGAAGCGGGACCCGGAGTAATGAGCAGTTCTTC. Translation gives CAIRSGTRSNEQFF.

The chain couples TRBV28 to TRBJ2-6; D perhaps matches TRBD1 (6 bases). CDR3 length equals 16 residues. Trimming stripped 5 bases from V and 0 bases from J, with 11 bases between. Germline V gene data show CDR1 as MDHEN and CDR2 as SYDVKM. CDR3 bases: TGTGCCAGCAGTCTTGGACAGTTCTCTGGGGCCAACGTCCTGACTTTC. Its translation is CASSLGQFSGANVLTF.

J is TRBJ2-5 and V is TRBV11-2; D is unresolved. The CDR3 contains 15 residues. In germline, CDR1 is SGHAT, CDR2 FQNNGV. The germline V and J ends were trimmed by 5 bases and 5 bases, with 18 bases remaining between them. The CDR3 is CASSILQSGFETQYF. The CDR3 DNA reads TGTGCCAGCAGCATACTACAATCTGGTTTTGAGACCCAGTACTTC.

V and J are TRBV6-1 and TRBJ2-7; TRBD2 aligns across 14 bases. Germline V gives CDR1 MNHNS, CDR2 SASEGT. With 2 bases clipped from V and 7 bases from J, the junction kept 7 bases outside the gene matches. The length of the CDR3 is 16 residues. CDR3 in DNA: TGTGCCAGCAGTGAACCGACTAGCGGGAGGGTGGGGGAGCAGTACTTC. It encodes CASSEPTSGRVGEQYF.

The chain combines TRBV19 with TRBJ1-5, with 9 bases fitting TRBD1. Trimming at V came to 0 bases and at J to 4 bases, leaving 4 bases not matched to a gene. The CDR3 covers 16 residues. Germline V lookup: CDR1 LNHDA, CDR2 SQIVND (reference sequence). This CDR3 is CASSIDGTGPNQPQHF. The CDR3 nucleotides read TGTGCCAGTAGTATAGATGGGACAGGGCCTAATCAGCCCCAGCATTTT.

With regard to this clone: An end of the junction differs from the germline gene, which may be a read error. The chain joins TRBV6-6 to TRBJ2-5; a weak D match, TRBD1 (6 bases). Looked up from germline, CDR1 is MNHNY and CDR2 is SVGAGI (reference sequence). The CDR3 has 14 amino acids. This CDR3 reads CASSAPWGLEAQYF. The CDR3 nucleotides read TGTGCCAGCAGTGCCCCCTGGGGGCTAGAGGCCCAGTACTTC.

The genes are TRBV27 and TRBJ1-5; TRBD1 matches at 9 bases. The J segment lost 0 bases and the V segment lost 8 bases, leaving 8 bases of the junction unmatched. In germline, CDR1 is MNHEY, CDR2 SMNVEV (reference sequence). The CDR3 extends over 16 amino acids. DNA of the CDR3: TGTGCCAGCGGATCCGGGACAGGGTATAGCAATCAGCCCCAGCATTTT. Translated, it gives CASGSGTGYSNQPQHF.

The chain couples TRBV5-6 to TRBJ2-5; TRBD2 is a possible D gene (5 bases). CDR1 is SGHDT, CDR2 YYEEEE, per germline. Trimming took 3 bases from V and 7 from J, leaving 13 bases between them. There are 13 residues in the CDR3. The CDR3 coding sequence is TGTGCCAGCAGCTCGGCTGTGGCGGGGACCCAGTACTTC. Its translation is CASSSAVAGTQYF.

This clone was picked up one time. The CDR3 loop is CASSQDRGTTDTQYF. CDR3 bases: TGCGCCAGCAGCCAAGATCGCGGCACCACAGATACGCAGTATTTT. The chain joins TRBV4-1 to TRBJ2-3, with unresolved D. The germline V gene has CDR1 MGHRA and CDR2 YSYEKL. Trimming shortened V by 0 bases and J by 2 bases, and 9 bases separated the two germline ends. This CDR3 is 15 amino acids long.

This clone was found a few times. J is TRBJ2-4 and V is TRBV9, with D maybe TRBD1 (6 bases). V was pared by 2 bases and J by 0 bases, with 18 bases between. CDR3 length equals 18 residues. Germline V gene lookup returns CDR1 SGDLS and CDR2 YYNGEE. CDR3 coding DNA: TGTGCCAGCAGCGTCACCTCTACAGGGTCTCTAGCCAAAAACATTCAGTACTTC. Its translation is CASSVTSTGSLAKNIQYF.

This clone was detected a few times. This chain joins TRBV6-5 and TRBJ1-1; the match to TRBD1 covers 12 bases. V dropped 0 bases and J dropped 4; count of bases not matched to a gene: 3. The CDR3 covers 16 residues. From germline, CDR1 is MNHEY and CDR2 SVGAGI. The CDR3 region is CASSYSGTGGITEAFF. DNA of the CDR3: TGTGCCAGCAGTTACTCCGGGACAGGGGGCATCACTGAAGCTTTCTTT.

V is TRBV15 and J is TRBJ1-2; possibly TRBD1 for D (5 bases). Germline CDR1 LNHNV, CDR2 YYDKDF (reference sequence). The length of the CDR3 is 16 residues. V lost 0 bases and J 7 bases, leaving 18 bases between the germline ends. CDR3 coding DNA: TGTGCCACCAGCAGAGACCGTGGGGCGCATGTAGTTGGCTACACCTTC. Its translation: CATSRDRGAHVVGYTF.

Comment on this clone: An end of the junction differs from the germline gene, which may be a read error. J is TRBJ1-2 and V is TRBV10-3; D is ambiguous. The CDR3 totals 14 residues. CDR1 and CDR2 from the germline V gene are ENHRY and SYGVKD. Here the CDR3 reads CAISESSSGNGYPF. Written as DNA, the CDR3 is TGTGCCATCAGTGAGTCGAGTTCGGGAAATGGCTACCCCTTC.

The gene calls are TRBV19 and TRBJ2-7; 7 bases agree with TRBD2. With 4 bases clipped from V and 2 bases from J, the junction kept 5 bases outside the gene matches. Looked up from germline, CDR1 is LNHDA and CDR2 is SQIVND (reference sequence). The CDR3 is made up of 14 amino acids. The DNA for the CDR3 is TGTGCCAGTAGTAGGCTAGCGGATACCTACGAGCAGTACTTC. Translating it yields CASSRLADTYEQYF.

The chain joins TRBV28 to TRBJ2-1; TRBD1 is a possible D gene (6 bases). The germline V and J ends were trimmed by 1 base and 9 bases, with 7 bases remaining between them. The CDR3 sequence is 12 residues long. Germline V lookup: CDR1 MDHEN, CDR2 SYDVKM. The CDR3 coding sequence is TGTGCCAGCAGTTTATCCAGGGGTGAGCAGTTCTTC. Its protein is CASSLSRGEQFF.

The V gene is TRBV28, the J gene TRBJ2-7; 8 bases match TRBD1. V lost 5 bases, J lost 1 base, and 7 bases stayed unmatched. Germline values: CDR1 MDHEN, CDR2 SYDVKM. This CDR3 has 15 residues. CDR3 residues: CASSASGTGSYEQYF. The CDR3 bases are TGTGCCAGCAGTGCATCCGGGACAGGATCCTACGAGCAGTACTTC.